The T cell receptor beta chain described here comes from a study of long-term antiretroviral therapy in people with HIV. The run of the v3.0 immunoSEQ assay was at survey level. Each sample had sequencing targeting about 35,000-50,000 T-cell genomes. TCRdb's table, derived via immunoSEQ multiplex PCR, lists solely in-frame clones and lacks some. The sample yields 30,000 to 40,000 clones, over 75% seen once. Trimming stripped 9 bases from V and 6 bases from J, with 24 bases between. Germline V lookup: CDR1 SNHLY, CDR2 FYNNEI. The CDR3 is made up of 16 amino acids. This receptor was identified in a young man with HIV. V usage is TRBV2 and J usage is TRBJ1-5; D possibly corresponds to TRBD1 (5 bases). The starting material was unsorted PBMCs, obtained 1.5 years after starting antiretroviral therapy. The CDR3 coding sequence is TGTGCCAGTAATCAGGGTTCGGGAATCAGCCGTCAGCCCCAGCATTTT. The encoded protein is CASNQGSGISRQPQHF.